Below, 17 T cell receptor beta chains from the same sample are listed, as sequenced in a study of cytomegalovirus exposure and HLA in healthy donors (dated by TCRdb to between 2016 and 2019). To prepare the library, the immunoSEQ multiplex PCR assay was applied. A mixture of 60 forward primers for TCR Vbeta segments and 13 reverse primers for TCR Jbeta segments was used in the multiplex PCR. Not all clones reach the TCRdb copy of this immuneACCESS table, which keeps in-frame sequences only. Checked studies attribute under half of the gap to unresolved V genes and leave the rest unexplained. The sample table lists over 150,000 clones, 78% of them with a count of one. The top ten clonotypes cover around 3.2% of the sample. The sequenced sample consisted of PBMCs. Receptor source: a woman between 45 and 60 years old in good health and CMV-seropositive.

This chain joins TRBV7-2 and TRBJ2-5; 13 nucleotides agree with TRBD2. This CDR3 region has 16 residues. Per germline, CDR1 SGHTA and CDR2 FQGNSA. With V trimmed by 2 bases and J by 9 bases, 9 bases remained unmatched. The CDR3 coding sequence is TGTGCCAGCAGCTTACCCCCGCGACTAGCGGGGGGTGCCCAGTACTTC. Residues: CASSLPPRLAGGAQYF.

The chain uses TRBV7-2 and TRBJ2-7, with D perhaps TRBD1 (6 bases). The ends were cut back, 3 bases at V and 6 bases at J, with 15 bases in the middle. Germline CDR1 and CDR2: SGHTA and FQGNSA. This CDR3 has 14 amino acids. CDR3: CASSFTGSPGEQYF. The DNA of the CDR3 is TGTGCCAGCAGCTTTACAGGGTCTCCGGGCGAGCAGTACTTC.

CDR3 in DNA: TGTGCCAGCAGCCTTCACCGTCCCTCGCGCGAGCAGTACTTC. Protein product: CASSLHRPSREQYF. The chain has TRBV7-8 and TRBJ2-7; D remains ambiguous. Trimming pared 5 bases from V and 6 bases from J, leaving 17 bases between. Germline-derived CDR1 and CDR2 are SGHVS and FQNEAQ. The length of the CDR3 is 14 residues.

This clone was seen a few times. The rearrangement links TRBV28 to TRBJ1-5; 10 bases line up with TRBD1. Trimming at V came to 6 bases and at J to 5 bases, leaving 7 bases not matched to a gene. CDR1 MDHEN and CDR2 SYDVKM come from the germline V gene. The length of the CDR3 is 15 residues. Here the CDR3 reads CASRGDRGQDQPQHF. CDR3 nucleotide sequence: TGTGCCAGCAGGGGAGACAGGGGGCAGGATCAGCCCCAGCATTTT.

This rearrangement joins TRBV27 to TRBJ1-6, with 7 bases matching TRBD1. Germline V gene sequence: CDR1 MNHEY, CDR2 SMNVEV (reference sequence). Trimming removed 3 bases from V and 3 bases from J; junction bases left unmatched: 14. The CDR3 length is 19 residues. The CDR3 sequence is CASSFSIPGGNSYNSPLHF. CDR3 bases: TGTGCCAGCAGTTTCTCGATTCCAGGGGGGAATAGCTATAATTCACCCCTCCACTTT.

CDR3: CASSEAPLERGTEKGYTF. CDR3 DNA: TGTGCCAGCAGTGAAGCGCCCCTTGAGCGGGGGACTGAGAAGGGCTACACCTTC. The chain uses TRBV6-1 and TRBJ1-2, with D possibly TRBD1 on 5 matching bases. Germline CDR1 and CDR2: MNHNS and SASEGT. This CDR3 has 18 residues. V lost 0 bases, J lost 8 bases, and 25 bases lay in between.

As concerns this clone: This specimen includes other DNA sequences encoding the same CDR3. The chain carries TRBV9 and TRBJ1-1; no reliable D call. CDR3 length: 14 residues. Germline CDR1 is SGDLS and CDR2 is YYNGEE. Trimming took off 0 bases at V and 0 bases at J, with 6 bases between the two ends. CDR3 coding DNA: TGTGCCAGCAGCGTAGGCCCAGTGAACACTGAAGCTTTCTTT. Protein: CASSVGPVNTEAFF.

The CDR3 here is CASSPPGEDTQYF. In DNA, the CDR3 is TGTGCCAGCAGCCCCCCCGGAGAGGATACGCAGTATTTT. This chain links TRBV6-5 with TRBJ2-3; D is undetermined. Between the trimmed V and J ends, which lost 6 bases and 6 bases, there was a span of 13 bases. This CDR3 comprises 13 residues. Germline CDR1 is MNHEY and CDR2 is SVGAGI.

This clone was counted only a few times. The genes are TRBV30 and TRBJ2-7; possibly TRBD2 for D (6 bases). CDR3 length: 14 amino acids. Trimming cost V 3 bases and J 6 bases, with 18 bases left between them. CDR1 and CDR2 from the germline V gene are GTSNPN and SVGIG (reference sequence). Written as DNA, the CDR3 is TGTGCCTGGAGCTCTGGGAGGATTTTCTCCGAGCAGTACTTC. Translating it yields CAWSSGRIFSEQYF. The whole variable domain, filled in from reference TRBV30 and TRBJ2-7, reads SQTIHQWPATLVQPVGSPLSLECTVEGTSNPNLYWYRQAAGRGLQLLFYSVGIGQISSEVPQNLSASRPQDRQFILSSKKLLLSDSGFYLCAWSSGRIFSEQYFGPGTRLTVT.

Points on this clone: An end of the junction differs from the germline gene, which may be a read error. This rearrangement joins TRBV5-4 to TRBJ2-6, with D perhaps matching TRBD1 (5 bases). This CDR3 has 15 amino acids. Germline lookup yields CDR1 SGHNT and CDR2 YYREEE (reference sequence). Here the CDR3 DNA reads TGTGCCAGCAGCTCTCAGACCTCTGGGGCCAACGGCCTGACTTTC. Amino acid sequence: CASSSQTSGANGLTF.

V is TRBV15 and J is TRBJ2-1; 9 bases are shared with TRBD1. The CDR3 is 19 amino acids. The germline gives CDR1 LNHNV, CDR2 YYDKDF (reference sequence). V was clipped by 4 bases and J by 4 bases; unmatched bases: 17. The CDR3: CATSKYRPGTGIAYNEQFF. CDR3 nucleotides: TGTGCCACCAGCAAGTACAGACCCGGGACAGGGATTGCATACAATGAGCAGTTCTTC.

This clone came up a few times. The rearrangement joins TRBV5-4 to TRBJ2-1; 7 bases fit TRBD2. Germline CDR1 is SGHNT and CDR2 is YYREEE (reference sequence). The CDR3 sequence is 16 residues long. V shed 4 bases, J shed 1 base, and the junction held 8 bases outside the gene matches. The CDR3 DNA reads TGTGCCAGCAGCCGAGACCTAGCGGATTCCTACAATGAGCAGTTCTTC. Its translation is CASSRDLADSYNEQFF. Full variable domain (remainder filled in from reference TRBV5-4 and TRBJ2-1): ETGVTQSPTHLIKTRGQQVTLRCSSQSGHNTVSWYQQALGQGPQFIFQYYREEENGRGNFPPRFSGLQFPNYSSELNVNALELDDSALYLCASSRDLADSYNEQFFGPGTRLTVL.

This clone was picked up a small number of times. In nucleotides, the CDR3 is TGTGCCAGCAGCTGGGGAGCGGGGGGCCAAATCTACAATGAGCAGTTCTTC. It translates to CASSWGAGGQIYNEQFF. The rearrangement uses TRBV5-4 and TRBJ2-1; TRBD2 matches at 9 bases. Looked up from germline, CDR1 is SGHNT and CDR2 is YYREEE (reference sequence). V trimming: 3 bases; J trimming: 3 bases; junction bases outside the gene matches: 10. CDR3 length equals 17 residues. Using reference TRBV5-4 and TRBJ2-1 for the parts outside the CDR3, the full variable domain is ETGVTQSPTHLIKTRGQQVTLRCSSQSGHNTVSWYQQALGQGPQFIFQYYREEENGRGNFPPRFSGLQFPNYSSELNVNALELDDSALYLCASSWGAGGQIYNEQFFGPGTRLTVL.

The V and J genes are TRBV5-4 and TRBJ1-5; TRBD1 matches 9 bases. Germline values: CDR1 SGHNT, CDR2 YYREEE (reference sequence). This CDR3 comprises 14 residues. The trim removed 3 bases at V and 5 bases at J, leaving 3 bases unmatched. The CDR3 protein is CASSSQGAHQPQHF. In DNA, the CDR3 is TGTGCCAGCAGCTCACAGGGGGCCCATCAGCCCCAGCATTTT.

The chain links TRBV27 to TRBJ1-2; no clear D gene. V gave up 3 bases and J gave up 7 bases, with 12 bases separating them. Germline V gives CDR1 MNHEY, CDR2 SMNVEV (reference sequence). This CDR3 is 13 amino acids long. The CDR3 sequence is CASSFGGPGGYTF. The CDR3 DNA reads as TGTGCCAGCAGTTTTGGAGGGCCGGGTGGCTACACCTTC.

A few counts support this clone. This chain uses TRBV5-6 with TRBJ2-1, with 9 nucleotides matching TRBD2. Germline loops: CDR1 SGHDT, CDR2 YYEEEE. The CDR3 consists of 15 residues. The V gene end was trimmed by 4 bases and the J gene end by 4 bases; junction bases not matched to a gene: 6. The CDR3 is CASSDETSGYNEQFF. The CDR3 bases are TGTGCCAGCAGCGATGAGACTAGCGGATACAATGAGCAGTTCTTC.

The rearrangement joins TRBV7-9 to TRBJ1-4, with 9 bases that match TRBD1. The germline CDR1 and CDR2 sequences are SEHNR and FQNEAQ (reference sequence). The CDR3 consists of 15 residues. The J segment lost 6 bases and the V segment lost 2 bases, leaving 4 bases of the junction unmatched. CDR3 sequence: CASSLTDRGHEKLFF. CDR3 coding DNA: TGTGCCAGCAGCTTAACGGACAGGGGCCATGAAAAACTGTTTTTT.